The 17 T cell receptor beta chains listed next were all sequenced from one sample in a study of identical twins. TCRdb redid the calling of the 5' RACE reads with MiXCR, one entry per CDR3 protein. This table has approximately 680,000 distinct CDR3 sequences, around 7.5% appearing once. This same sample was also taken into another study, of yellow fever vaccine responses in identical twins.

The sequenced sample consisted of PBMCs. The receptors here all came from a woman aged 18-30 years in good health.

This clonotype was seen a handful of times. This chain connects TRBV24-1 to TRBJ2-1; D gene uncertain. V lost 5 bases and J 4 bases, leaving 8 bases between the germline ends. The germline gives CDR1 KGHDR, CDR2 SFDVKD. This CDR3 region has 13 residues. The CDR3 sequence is CATSGPPYNEQFF. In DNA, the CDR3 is TGTGCCACCAGTGGGCCTCCGTACAATGAGCAGTTCTTC.

The CDR3 region is CATSDFGGSGANVLTF. The CDR3, as DNA: TGTGCCACCAGTGATTTCGGGGGTTCGGGGGCCAACGTCCTGACTTTC. The chain couples TRBV24-1 to TRBJ2-6, with D possibly TRBD2 on 6 matching bases. V lost 1 base and J 4 bases, leaving 10 bases between the germline ends. Germline V gene sequence: CDR1 KGHDR, CDR2 SFDVKD. This CDR3 region has 16 residues.

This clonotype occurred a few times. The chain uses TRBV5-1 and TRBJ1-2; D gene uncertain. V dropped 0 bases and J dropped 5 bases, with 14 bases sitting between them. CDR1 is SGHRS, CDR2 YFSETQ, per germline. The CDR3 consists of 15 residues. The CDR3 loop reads CASSLGLGEDYGYTF. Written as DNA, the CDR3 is TGCGCCAGCAGCTTGGGACTCGGGGAAGATTATGGCTACACCTTC.

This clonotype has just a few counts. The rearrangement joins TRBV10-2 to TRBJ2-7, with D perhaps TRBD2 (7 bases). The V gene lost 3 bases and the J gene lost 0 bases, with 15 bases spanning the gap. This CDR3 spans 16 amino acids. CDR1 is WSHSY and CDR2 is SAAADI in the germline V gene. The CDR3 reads CASSDNRGGLSYEQYV. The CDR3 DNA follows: TGCGCCAGCAGTGACAATCGCGGGGGCCTCTCCTACGAGCAGTACGTC.

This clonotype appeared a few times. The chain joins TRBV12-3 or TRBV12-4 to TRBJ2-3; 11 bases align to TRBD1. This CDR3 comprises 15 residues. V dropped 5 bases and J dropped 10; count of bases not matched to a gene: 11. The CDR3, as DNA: TGTGCCAGCAGTCTACCGGGACAGGGGGGATATGCGCAGTATTTT. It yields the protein CASSLPGQGGYAQYF.

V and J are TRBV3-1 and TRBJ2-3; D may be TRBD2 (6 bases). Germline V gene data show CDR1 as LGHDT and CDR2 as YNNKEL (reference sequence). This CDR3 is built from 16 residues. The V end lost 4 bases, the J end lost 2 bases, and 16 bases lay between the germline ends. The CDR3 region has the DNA TGTGCCAGCAGCCTCTCTTCCCTAGCGCCCACAGATACGCAGTATTTT. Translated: CASSLSSLAPTDTQYF.

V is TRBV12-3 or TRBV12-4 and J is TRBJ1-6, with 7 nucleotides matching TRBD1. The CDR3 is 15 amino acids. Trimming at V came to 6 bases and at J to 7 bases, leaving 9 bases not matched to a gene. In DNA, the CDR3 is TGTGCCAGCAGGATAGGGGACAGACTAAATTCACCCCTCCACTTT. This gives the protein CASRIGDRLNSPLHF.

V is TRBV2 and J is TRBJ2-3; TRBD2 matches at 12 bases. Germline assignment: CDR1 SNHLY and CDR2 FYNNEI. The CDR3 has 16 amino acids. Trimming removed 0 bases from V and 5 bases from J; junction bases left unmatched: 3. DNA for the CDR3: TGTGCCAGCAGTGAAGCGTTACTAGCGGGAGGAGATACGCAGTATTTT. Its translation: CASSEALLAGGDTQYF.

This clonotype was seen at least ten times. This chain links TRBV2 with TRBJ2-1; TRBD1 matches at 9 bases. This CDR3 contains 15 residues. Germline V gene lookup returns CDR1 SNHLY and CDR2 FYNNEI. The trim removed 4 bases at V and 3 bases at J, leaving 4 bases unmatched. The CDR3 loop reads CASSGTGEYYNEQFF. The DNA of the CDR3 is TGTGCCAGCAGTGGGACAGGGGAATACTACAATGAGCAGTTCTTC.

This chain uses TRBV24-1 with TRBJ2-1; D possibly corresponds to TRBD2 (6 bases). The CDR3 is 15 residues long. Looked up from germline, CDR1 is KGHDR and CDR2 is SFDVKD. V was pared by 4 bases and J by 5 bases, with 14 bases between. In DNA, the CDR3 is TGTGCCACCAGTGACCCCCGGACGGGAGACAATGAGCAGTTCTTC. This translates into CATSDPRTGDNEQFF.

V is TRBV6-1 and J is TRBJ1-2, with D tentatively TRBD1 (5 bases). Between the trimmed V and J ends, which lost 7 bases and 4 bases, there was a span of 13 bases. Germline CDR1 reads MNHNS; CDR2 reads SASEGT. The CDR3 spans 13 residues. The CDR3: CASMTAPGYGYTF. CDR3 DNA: TGTGCCAGCATGACAGCTCCTGGCTATGGCTACACCTTC.

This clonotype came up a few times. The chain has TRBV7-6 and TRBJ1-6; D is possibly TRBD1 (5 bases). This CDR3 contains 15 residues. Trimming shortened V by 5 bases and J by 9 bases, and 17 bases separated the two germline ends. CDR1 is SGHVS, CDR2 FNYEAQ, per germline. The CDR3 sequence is CASSPGSLQTSPLHF. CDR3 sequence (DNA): TGTGCCAGCAGCCCAGGGTCCCTTCAAACTTCACCCCTCCACTTT.

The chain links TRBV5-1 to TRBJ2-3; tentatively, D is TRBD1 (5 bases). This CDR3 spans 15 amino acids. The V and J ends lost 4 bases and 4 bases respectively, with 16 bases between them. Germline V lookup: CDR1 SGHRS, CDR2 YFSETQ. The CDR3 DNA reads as TGCGCCAGCAGCCAAACCTCAGGGAAGGCAGATACGCAGTATTTT. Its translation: CASSQTSGKADTQYF.

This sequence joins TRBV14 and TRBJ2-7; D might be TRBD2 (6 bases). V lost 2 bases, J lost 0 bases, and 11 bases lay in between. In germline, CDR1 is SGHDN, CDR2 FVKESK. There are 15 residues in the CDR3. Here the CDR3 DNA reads TGTGCCAGCAGCCAATCGGGAGCGAGCTCCTACGAGCAGTACTTC. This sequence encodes CASSQSGASSYEQYF.

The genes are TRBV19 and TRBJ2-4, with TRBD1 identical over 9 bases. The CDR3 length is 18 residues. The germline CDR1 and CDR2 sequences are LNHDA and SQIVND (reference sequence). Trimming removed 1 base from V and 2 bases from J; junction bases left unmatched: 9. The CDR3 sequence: CASSIGDREWGTKNIQYF. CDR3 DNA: TGTGCCAGTAGTATAGGGGACAGGGAATGGGGGACCAAAAACATTCAGTACTTC.

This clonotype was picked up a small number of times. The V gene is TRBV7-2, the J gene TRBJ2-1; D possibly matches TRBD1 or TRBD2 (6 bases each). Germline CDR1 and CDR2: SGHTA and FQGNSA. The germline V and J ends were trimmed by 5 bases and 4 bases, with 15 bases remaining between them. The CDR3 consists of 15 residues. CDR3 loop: CASSPRDTGYNEQFF. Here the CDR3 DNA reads TGTGCCAGCAGCCCGCGGGACACCGGATACAATGAGCAGTTCTTC.

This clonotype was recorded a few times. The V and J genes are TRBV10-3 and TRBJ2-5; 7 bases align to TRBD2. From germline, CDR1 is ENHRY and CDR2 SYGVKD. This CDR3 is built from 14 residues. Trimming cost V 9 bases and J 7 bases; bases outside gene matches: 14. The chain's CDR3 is CAIKRSSGESTQYF. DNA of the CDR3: TGTGCCATAAAAAGATCTAGCGGTGAATCGACCCAGTACTTC.